This T cell receptor (beta chain) was found in a study of blood T cells in healthy people across ages (dated by TCRdb to between 2015 and 2016). Broadly, across the study: Template switching captured roughly one uniquely barcoded TCR beta cDNA molecule per two T cells in model experiments. The study measured age-related changes in TCR beta repertoire diversity using deep sequencing normalized with unique cDNA molecular identifiers. Donors were grouped into four age groups: young (average approximately 16 years), middle-aged (39), aged (around 62) and long-lived (just over 80). To avoid experimental bias, donors of different ages were distributed randomly across sequencing lanes. Two additional independent replicas of 1 million unique cDNA reads from the same blood draw were analyzed for two donors (one aged 18 to 30 and one aged 80 or older). What the authors observed across the whole study: Because the CMV infection status of the donors was unknown, age-related changes in expanded clonotypes may potentially have been confounded. As age increased, observed TCR beta diversity per million T cells dropped in a roughly linear way, and a significant reduction was already evident by age around 41. Compared with the aged group, the long-lived group had more naive CD4+ T cells, fewer expanded clones and increased TCR diversity, a pattern suggesting age selection. A strong correlation was found between observed TCR beta diversity and the percentage of naive T cells measured by flow cytometry. Because profiling used bulk unsorted PBMCs, naive and antigen-experienced compartments could not be compared conclusively. Estimates of total diversity based on one million sequenced T cells were regarded as lower bounds and as underestimates.

This clonotype was seen at least ten times. This clone's antigen is unknown. Nothing much larger sits one base from this clone, and base qualities are not available. The donors were roughly 40 Caucasian individuals from Russia, aged about 6 to 100 years, who were systemically healthy. Each donor gave 8 to 10 milliliters of peripheral blood, collected into EDTA-treated Vacutainer tubes. Ficoll-Paque density-gradient centrifugation was used to isolate PBMCs, with at least 6 million obtained per sample. Total RNA, at least 5 micrograms per sample, was extracted from PBMCs with Trizol reagent. Naive CD45RAhigh/CD27high T cell percentages were measured by flow cytometry on a PBMC aliquot from every donor. To prepare the library, 5' RACE was applied. The reads were generated on an Illumina HiSeq 2500. A second 7 to 11 cycle PCR used a sample-barcoded 5' primer and a J-beta primer mix. A template-switch 5' adaptor carrying 12 random nucleotides introduced a unique molecular identifier onto each TCR beta cDNA molecule. Each sample yielded at least 3 million CDR3-containing paired-end reads. First-strand cDNA synthesis was performed from all RNA using the Mint cDNA synthesis kit, with priming by a TRBC-specific oligonucleotide. Following uracil-DNA glycosylase treatment, all cDNA underwent a first 18-cycle PCR with the universal primers M1SS and BC2_uni_R. In the source study's methods: For normalization, 1 million high-quality reads, each with a distinct molecular identifier, were randomly selected from each sample. Reads sharing molecular identifiers were discarded rather than binned into consensus sequences. MiTCR, run with a Q25 quality threshold and the strictest error-elimination algorithm, handled CDR3 identification, clonotype clustering and error correction. Lower-bound total TCR beta diversity was estimated with a nonparametric unseen species model using Euler transformation. The public sequencing data were trimmed at Q25 with fastp and processed into clonotypes with MiXCR by TCRdb, which kept only in-frame beta chains. Rows matching on CDR3 protein sequence are summarized as one entry with the most common DNA and genes. TCRdb, not the authors, supplied the V and J calls. This sample has 1.5 million or so distinct CDR3 sequences in its table, and 35% to 45% of those were observed once. The ten biggest clones cover 4% of the sample.

From a lookup of the germline V gene (reference sequence), CDR1 and CDR2 are PRHDT and FYEKMQ. The CDR3 goes from the cysteine to the phenylalanine over 17 residues. Here the CDR3 DNA is all that survives: 51 bases in frame from base 1. V lost 4 bases and J lost 3 bases, and the count of bases not matched to a germline gene is 10. Sequenced input: blood. The sequence links TRBV13 to TRBJ2-3; TRBD1 matches 10 bases in the middle. The TCR originated in a young woman in good health. The CDR3 protein: CASSSSGTGDLTDTQYF. The base sequence is TGTGCCAGCAGCTCTTCTGGGACAGGGGATTTGACAGATACGCAGTATTTT.